This T cell receptor (beta chain) originates from a study of T cells expressing NK-cell markers. Germline lookup yields CDR1 DFQATT and CDR2 SNEGSKA (reference sequence). The CDR3 contains 16 residues. No DNA is given; TCRdb re-called the 5' RACE reads and lists each CDR3 protein once. The sample table sets out 400,000 to 500,000 distinct CDR3 sequences. The sequencing input was blood T cells: a sorted CD56 or NKG2C T cell subset, CD4+ or CD8+ T cells, or bulk PBMC T cells (not recorded which). V and J are TRBV20-1 and TRBJ2-4; TCRdb proposes TRBD2, but this gene call is untestable without DNA. This clonotype was obtained from a woman aged 18 to 75 in good health. The CDR3 region is CSASPQLREGKDIQYF.